This is a list of T cell receptor beta chains from one sample in a study of T cells in tuberculosis. Measured with immunoSEQ multiplex PCR; TCRdb has only the in-frame clones, and not every one. The table shows 30,000 to 45,000 clones, with over 90% occurring only once. The sequencing input was PBMCs. These receptors were obtained from a donor aged 10 to 29 with latent tuberculosis or without tuberculosis infection. CDR3s include the opening cysteine and the closing phenylalanine or tryptophan. Fields, in order: V gene, D gene, J gene, clone size, CDR3 protein, CDR3 DNA. D genes are given only for firm matches. The size field is filled for only some rows; it gives once, few, many or a size class.

TRBV6-1	-	TRBJ2-7	-	CASSERGGTSYEQYF	TGTGCCAGCAGTGAAAGGGGGGGGACCTCCTACGAGCAGTACTTC
TRBV7-2	-	TRBJ2-1	-	CASSLKGGLEQFF	TGTGCCAGCAGCTTAAAGGGGGGGCTAGAGCAGTTCTTC
TRBV7-2	TRBD2	TRBJ2-1	-	CASSLSSGTYNEQFF	TGTGCCAGCAGCTTGAGTAGCGGGACGTACAATGAGCAGTTCTTC
TRBV19	-	TRBJ1-5	-	CASSMVGQGALNF	-
TRBV10-3	-	TRBJ2-6	-	CAISIQLSGANVLTF	TGTGCCATCAGTATACAGCTCTCTGGGGCCAACGTCCTGACTTTC
TRBV7-2	-	TRBJ1-2	-	CASSSLYYGYTF	TGTGCCAGCAGCTCTCTCTACTATGGCTACACCTTC
TRBV6-1	-	TRBJ1-1	-	CASSEVRGTTEAFF	TGTGCCAGCAGTGAAGTAAGGGGTACCACTGAAGCTTTCTTT
TRBV4-3	-	TRBJ2-7	few	CASSQEMVPGEQYF	TGCGCCAGCAGCCAAGAGATGGTTCCCGGCGAGCAGTACTTC
TRBV6-1	-	TRBJ2-7	-	CASSDPVSAADEQYF	TGTGCCAGCAGTGACCCCGTCTCGGCGGCGGACGAGCAGTACTTC
TRBV4-1	TRBD1	TRBJ1-5	-	CASSRGQGLWQPQHF	TGCGCCAGCAGCCGCGGACAGGGCCTTTGGCAGCCCCAGCATTTT
TRBV11-2	-	TRBJ1-1	few	CASSNQGRAEAFF	TGTGCCAGCAGCAATCAGGGTAGGGCTGAAGCTTTCTTT
TRBV27	TRBD2	TRBJ2-7	-	CASSSELAGRNEQYF	TGTGCCAGCAGTTCCGAACTAGCGGGGCGGAACGAGCAGTACTTC
TRBV7-9	TRBD2	TRBJ2-3	-	CASSGRTSGVNTDTQYF	TGTGCCAGCAGCGGCCGGACTAGCGGGGTGAACACAGATACGCAGTATTTT
TRBV19	-	TRBJ1-5	few	CASSGQGIVLPQHF	TGTGCCAGTAGTGGTCAGGGGATAGTTCTACCCCAGCATTTT
TRBV2	-	TRBJ1-6	-	CASIPAREVPPLHF	TGTGCCAGCATTCCGGCCAGGGAGGTTCCACCCCTCCACTTT
TRBV2	TRBD1	TRBJ1-6	-	CASSLKTGPYSPLHF	TGTGCCAGCAGCCTCAAGACAGGGCCCTACTCACCCCTCCACTTT
TRBV30	TRBD1	TRBJ1-6	-	CAYDPGTGWYSPLHF	TGTGCCTATGACCCCGGGACAGGGTGGTATTCACCCCTCCACTTT
TRBV9	TRBD1	TRBJ2-1	-	CASSPLLWTGPGDEQFF	TGTGCCAGCAGCCCGCTACTCTGGACAGGCCCCGGGGATGAGCAGTTCTTC
TRBV7-8	TRBD1	TRBJ1-1	-	CASSSYRGRYTEAFF	TGTGCCAGCAGCTCCTACAGGGGCCGGTACACTGAAGCTTTCTTT
TRBV18	-	TRBJ2-2	-	CASSPTRGSNTGELFF	TGTGCCAGCTCACCGACGCGGGGATCTAACACCGGGGAGCTGTTTTTT
TRBV19	-	TRBJ2-6	-	CASSTTELRGANVLTF	TGTGCCAGTAGTACGACAGAGCTGAGAGGGGCCAACGTCCTGACTTTC
TRBV18	-	TRBJ1-6	-	CASSPPVRGSINSPLHF	TGTGCCAGCTCACCCCCCGTCAGGGGATCAATTAATTCACCCCTCCACTTT
TRBV15	TRBD1	TRBJ1-2	-	CATSSLGGTYGYTF	TGTGCCACCAGCAGTTTAGGGGGCACCTATGGCTACACCTTC
TRBV27	-	TRBJ1-1	-	CASSPPGVNTEAFF	TGTGCCAGCAGTCCCCCCGGAGTGAACACTGAAGCTTTCTTT
TRBV5-4	TRBD2	TRBJ2-7	-	CASSGGTSGVYEQYF	TGTGCCAGCAGCGGCGGGACTAGCGGGGTCTACGAGCAGTACTTC
TRBV19	TRBD1	TRBJ2-4	-	CASSPRGRGAKNIQYF	TGTGCCAGTAGTCCGCGCGGCAGGGGGGCCAAAAACATTCAGTACTTC
TRBV2	-	TRBJ1-4	-	CASSEGSSTNEKLFF	TGTGCCAGCAGTGAAGGTAGCTCAACTAATGAAAAACTGTTTTTT
TRBV5-1	TRBD1	TRBJ1-1	-	CASSFILGGTDTEAFF	TGCGCCAGCAGCTTTATATTAGGGGGCACGGACACTGAAGCTTTCTTT
TRBV5-1	-	TRBJ2-1	-	CASSLPAGEQFF	TGCGCCAGCAGCTTACCAGCGGGTGAGCAGTTCTTC
TRBV6-4	TRBD1	TRBJ1-2	-	CASSENDRDLGSDGYTF	TGTGCCAGCAGTGAGAATGACAGGGACTTAGGCTCCGATGGCTACACCTTC
TRBV25-1	-	TRBJ1-6	once	CASSRYGENSPLHF	TGTGCCAGCAGTCGCTACGGAGAAAATTCACCCCTCCACTTT
TRBV5-1	TRBD1	TRBJ2-6	-	CASSLAPGTGHGANVLTF	TGCGCCAGCAGCTTGGCCCCGGGGACAGGGCACGGGGCCAACGTCCTGACTTTC
TRBV4-1	-	TRBJ1-1	-	CASSQDINSQAFF	TGCGCCAGCAGCCAAGATATTAACAGTCAAGCTTTCTTT
TRBV2	-	TRBJ2-7	-	CASSGPGTLTYEQYF	TGTGCCAGCAGTGGTCCGGGGACACTCACCTACGAGCAGTACTTC
TRBV5-1	TRBD1	TRBJ1-2	-	CASSAGQRSYGYTF	TGCGCCAGCAGCGCGGGACAGCGAAGCTATGGCTACACCTTC
TRBV6-1	-	TRBJ1-1	-	CASSEYRVTEAFF	TGTGCCAGCAGTGAATACAGGGTAACTGAAGCTTTCTTT
TRBV11-2	TRBD1	TRBJ1-1	once	CASSLVKTGRTEAFF	TGTGCCAGCAGCTTAGTCAAGACAGGGAGGACTGAAGCTTTCTTT
TRBV27	TRBD1	TRBJ1-4	-	CASSLYGQASNEKLFF	TGTGCCAGCAGTTTATATGGACAGGCTTCTAATGAAAAACTGTTTTTT
TRBV5-1	TRBD1	TRBJ2-7	-	CASSSSPGQGSYEQYF	TGCGCCAGCAGCTCAAGTCCGGGACAGGGCTCCTACGAGCAGTACTTC
TRBV4-1	-	TRBJ1-3	-	CASSPNDRSLSGNTIYF	TGCGCCAGCAGCCCTAACGATAGATCGCTCTCTGGAAACACCATATATTTT
TRBV2	-	TRBJ1-3	-	CASTAGVGNTIYF	TGTGCCAGCACTGCAGGGGTCGGAAACACCATATATTTT
TRBV6-1	TRBD1	TRBJ1-2	-	CASRLTGNYGYTF	TGTGCCAGCAGATTGACAGGGAACTATGGCTACACCTTC
TRBV19	-	TRBJ1-6	once	CASGTLQSPLHF	TGTGCCAGCGGGACATTACAATCACCCCTCCACTTT
TRBV11-2	-	TRBJ1-3	-	CASSSQQGNTIYF	TGTGCCAGCAGCAGTCAACAGGGAAACACCATATATTTT
TRBV5-1	TRBD1	TRBJ1-3	-	CASSLVGTGTTGNTIYF	TGCGCCAGCAGCTTGGTCGGGACAGGGACTACTGGAAACACCATATATTTT
TRBV13	TRBD1	TRBJ1-4	-	CASSLSGTGNEKLFF	TGTGCCAGCAGCTTGAGCGGGACAGGGAATGAAAAACTGTTTTTT
TRBV9	-	TRBJ2-3	-	CASSAYRALTDTQYF	TGTGCCAGCAGCGCGTACAGGGCTCTCACAGATACGCAGTATTTT
TRBV6-1	-	TRBJ1-5	-	CASSGLQGFSQPQHF	TGTGCCAGCAGTGGATTACAGGGTTTCAGTCAGCCCCAGCATTTT
TRBV7-9	-	TRBJ1-2	-	CASSRTLSEAGYTF	TGTGCCAGCAGCCGAACCTTAAGCGAGGCTGGCTACACCTTC
TRBV11-2	TRBD1	TRBJ1-2	-	CASSRDSFNYGYTF	TGTGCCAGCAGCCGGGACAGCTTTAACTATGGCTACACCTTC
TRBV6-5	TRBD1	TRBJ2-7	once	CASARDRVSYEQYF	TGTGCCAGCGCCCGCGACAGGGTCTCCTACGAGCAGTACTTC
TRBV2	TRBD1	TRBJ1-4	-	CASSAIQTGGAVSGKKLFF	TGTGCCAGCAGTGCAATCCAGACAGGGGGCGCCGTTTCTGGGAAAAAACTGTTTTTT
TRBV9	-	TRBJ1-2	-	CASSVMDNLPGYTF	TGTGCCAGCAGCGTAATGGACAACTTACCCGGCTACACCTTC
TRBV30	-	TRBJ2-7	-	CAWSRGSHEQYF	TGTGCCTGGAGTAGGGGGTCCCACGAGCAGTACTTC
TRBV5-6	TRBD1	TRBJ2-4	-	CASRRQGNIQYF	TGTGCCAGCAGAAGACAGGGGAACATTCAGTACTTC
TRBV19	TRBD1	TRBJ2-7	-	CASNPGQGVYEQYF	TGTGCCAGTAATCCGGGACAGGGTGTTTACGAGCAGTACTTC
TRBV11-3	TRBD1	TRBJ2-4	-	CASSTGTGGAIQYF	TGTGCCAGCAGCACCGGGACAGGGGGTGCCATTCAGTACTTC